This is a list of T cell receptor beta chains from one sample in a study of PD-L1 blockade in urothelial cancer. Here immunoSEQ multiplex PCR was the method, and the copy in TCRdb shows in-frame clones only, minus some. The table lists some 100,000 clones, roughly nine tenths of them singletons. This specimen consisted of PBMCs, obtained around atezolizumab (anti-PD-L1) treatment. The receptors shown here come from an elderly woman with urothelial cancer. CDR3s include the opening cysteine and the closing phenylalanine or tryptophan. A D gene is named only where the DNA matches it firmly. Clone size, where shown, is once, few, many, or a class for clones that have expanded.

TRBV2,NA,TRBJ2-7,TRBD2,CASRPSGRNYEQYF,TGTGCCAGCCGCCCTAGCGGGAGGAACTACGAGCAGTACTTC
TRBV28,NA,TRBJ2-7,TRBD2,CASRGLGTHYEQYF,TGTGCCAGCAGGGGACTAGGGACCCACTACGAGCAGTACTTC
TRBV7-9,NA,TRBJ1-2,NA,CASRTTGATNYGYTF,TGTGCCAGCAGAACGACAGGAGCCACTAACTATGGCTACACCTTC
TRBV30,NA,TRBJ1-1,NA,CAAGGLPEAFF,TGTGCCGCTGGCGGATTGCCCGAAGCTTTCTTT
TRBV30,NA,TRBJ1-1,TRBD1,CAWRDRGRNMNTEAFF,TGTGCCTGGAGAGACAGGGGCCGTAATATGAACACTGAAGCTTTCTTT
TRBV18,NA,TRBJ1-1,TRBD1,CASSPSTGEYAEAFF,TGTGCCAGCTCACCATCAACAGGGGAGTACGCTGAAGCTTTCTTT
TRBV21-1,once,TRBJ2-1,NA,CASSLCGSGRSEQFF,TGTGCCAGCAGCCTTTGCGGGAGCGGGAGGAGCGAGCAGTTCTTC
TRBV19,NA,TRBJ2-3,TRBD2,CASSMGTSGASTDTQYF,TGTGCCAGTAGTATGGGGACTAGCGGTGCTAGCACAGATACGCAGTATTTT
TRBV28,NA,TRBJ2-5,TRBD2,CASSFQLAGGPETQYF,TGTGCCAGCAGTTTTCAGCTAGCGGGAGGTCCAGAGACCCAGTACTTC
TRBV7-2,NA,TRBJ1-2,NA,CASSSQGGGLRIYGYTF,TGTGCCAGCAGCTCCCAGGGTGGAGGGTTAAGGATCTATGGCTACACCTTC
TRBV28,NA,TRBJ2-7,TRBD1,CASNSGTGGSEQYF,TGTGCCAGCAACTCCGGGACAGGGGGGTCCGAGCAGTACTTC
TRBV4-1,NA,TRBJ2-7,NA,CASSQGDSSYEQYF,TGCGCCAGCAGCCAAGGTGACAGCTCCTACGAGCAGTACTTC
TRBV30,NA,TRBJ2-3,NA,CAWSGRGPDTQYF,TGTGCCTGGTCCGGGAGGGGGCCAGATACGCAGTATTTT
TRBV5-1,NA,TRBJ2-1,TRBD2,CASSLNVQLAGGGIGFF,TGCGCCAGCAGCTTAAACGTTCAACTAGCGGGAGGCGGGATTGGGTTCTTC
TRBV18,NA,TRBJ2-5,NA,CASSPPRGETQYF,TGTGCCAGCTCACCACCGAGAGGGGAGACCCAGTACTTC
TRBV6-6,NA,TRBJ1-2,TRBD1,CASYRLGDSDYGYTF,TGTGCCAGCTACCGGTTAGGGGACAGTGACTATGGCTACACCTTC
TRBV6-5,NA,TRBJ2-7,TRBD2,CASSRATSGLYEQYF,TGTGCCAGCAGCCGCGCCACTAGCGGTCTCTACGAGCAGTACTTC
TRBV12-5,NA,TRBJ1-2,NA,CASGPDRGHYGYTF,TGTGCTAGTGGTCCGGACAGAGGCCACTATGGCTACACCTTC
TRBV11-2,NA,TRBJ2-7,NA,CASSLGGQSGTYEQYF,TGTGCCAGCAGCTTAGGCGGCCAGTCCGGGACCTACGAGCAGTACTTC
TRBV5-4,NA,TRBJ2-5,TRBD1,CASSSRGQAGRTQYF,TGTGCCAGCAGCTCCAGGGGACAGGCTGGACGGACCCAGTACTTC
TRBV28,NA,TRBJ1-1,TRBD1,CASHRPGDRRLEAFF,TGTGCCTCTCACAGGCCCGGGGACAGGCGGCTTGAAGCTTTCTTT
TRBV6-5,NA,TRBJ1-1,NA,CASSYSFRQSNTEAFF,TGTGCCAGCAGTTACTCTTTCCGACAGTCGAACACTGAAGCTTTCTTT
TRBV7-6,NA,TRBJ2-1,TRBD2,CASSLTSGDYNEQFF,TGTGCCAGCAGCTTAACGAGCGGGGACTACAATGAGCAGTTCTTC
TRBV19,NA,TRBJ2-7,NA,CASSRGAADYEQYF,TGTGCCAGTAGCAGGGGGGCGGCGGACTACGAGCAGTACTTC
TRBV19,NA,TRBJ1-1,NA,CASSIGDSGNTEAFF,TGTGCCAGTAGTATAGGAGACTCTGGGAACACTGAAGCTTTCTTT
TRBV7-9,NA,TRBJ2-2,TRBD2,CASSLGASGSPGNTGELFF,TGTGCCAGCAGCTTAGGTGCTAGCGGGAGCCCCGGTAACACCGGGGAGCTGTTTTTT
TRBV7-9,NA,TRBJ2-5,TRBD2,CASSPGLAGETQYF,TGTGCCAGCAGCCCTGGACTAGCGGGAGAGACCCAGTACTTC
TRBV7-8,NA,TRBJ2-5,TRBD1,CASSPKDRGRETQYF,TGTGCCAGCAGCCCCAAGGACAGGGGGCGAGAGACCCAGTACTTC
TRBV15,NA,TRBJ1-2,TRBD1,CATSRGTGGNYGYTF,TGTGCCACCAGCAGGGGTACAGGGGGGAACTATGGCTACACCTTC
TRBV18,NA,TRBJ2-7,NA,CASSAGASYEQYF,TGTGCCAGCTCGGCGGGGGCTAGCTACGAGCAGTACTTC
TRBV19,NA,TRBJ2-1,TRBD2,CASRKGLAGVRSYNEQFF,TGTGCCAGTAGGAAAGGACTAGCGGGAGTAAGGTCCTACAATGAGCAGTTCTTC
TRBV5-6,few,TRBJ2-2,NA,CASISGGVGELFF,TGTGCCAGCATCAGCGGTGGGGTCGGGGAGCTGTTTTTT
TRBV11-2,NA,TRBJ2-3,NA,CASSPGAGSTDTQYF,TGTGCCAGCAGCCCCGGGGCGGGAAGCACAGATACGCAGTATTTT
TRBV13,NA,TRBJ2-1,TRBD2,CASSTPTSGRTSYNEQFF,TGTGCCAGCAGCACACCGACTAGCGGGAGGACCTCCTACAATGAGCAGTTCTTC
TRBV10-3,NA,TRBJ2-1,TRBD1,CAIRREGQGYNEQFF,TGTGCCATCAGGAGAGAGGGACAGGGCTACAATGAGCAGTTCTTC
TRBV10-3,NA,TRBJ2-7,TRBD1,CATEDRGDSYEQYF,TGTGCCACCGAAGACAGGGGGGATTCCTACGAGCAGTACTTC
TRBV9,NA,TRBJ2-1,TRBD2,CASSATSGRFNEQFF,TGTGCCAGCAGCGCAACTAGCGGGAGGTTCAATGAGCAGTTCTTC
TRBV18,NA,TRBJ1-5,NA,CASSPDQPQHF,TGTGCCAGCTCACCCGATCAGCCCCAGCATTTT
TRBV18,NA,TRBJ2-1,TRBD2,CASSPRTISGRAGNEQFF,TGTGCCAGCTCACCGCGGACCATTAGCGGGAGGGCCGGGAATGAGCAGTTCTTC
TRBV7-8,NA,TRBJ1-5,TRBD1,CASSLGQRTGTGGHQPQHF,TGTGCCAGCAGCTTAGGGCAAAGGACCGGGACAGGGGGGCATCAGCCCCAGCATTTT
TRBV7-3,NA,TRBJ2-5,NA,CASSPTGIQETQYF,TGTGCCAGCAGTCCAACAGGGATCCAAGAGACCCAGTACTTC
TRBV28,NA,TRBJ2-5,NA,CASSLFRGKVGETQYF,TGTGCCAGCAGTTTATTTCGGGGAAAGGTAGGGGAGACCCAGTACTTC
TRBV28,NA,TRBJ1-2,TRBD1,CASTSGQGNYGYTF,TGTGCCAGCACCTCGGGACAGGGGAACTATGGCTACACCTTC
TRBV6-1,NA,TRBJ1-1,NA,CASSDTGYTEAFF,TGTGCCAGCAGTGACACAGGGTATACTGAAGCTTTCTTT
TRBV28,NA,TRBJ1-1,NA,CASRVVNTEAFF,TGTGCCAGCAGAGTAGTGAACACTGAAGCTTTCTTT
TRBV28,NA,TRBJ1-1,NA,CASSLGGLGTEAFF,TGTGCCAGCAGTTTGGGAGGTCTGGGGACTGAAGCTTTCTTT
TRBV6-1,NA,TRBJ2-3,TRBD2,CASSGGGLADTQYF,TGTGCCAGCAGTGGGGGGGGTTTGGCAGATACGCAGTATTTT
TRBV11-2,NA,TRBJ2-1,NA,CASSFPGNPNEQFF,TGTGCCAGCAGCTTCCCCGGGAACCCCAATGAGCAGTTCTTC
TRBV15,NA,TRBJ1-2,NA,CATSKKGGWRVNYGYTF,TGTGCCACCAGCAAAAAGGGAGGATGGAGGGTTAACTATGGCTACACCTTC
TRBV29-1,NA,TRBJ2-2,NA,CSVKTGLNTGELFF,TGCAGCGTTAAGACGGGGTTGAACACCGGGGAGCTGTTTTTT
TRBV6-5,NA,TRBJ2-5,TRBD2,CASRGAGVGQETQYF,TGTGCCAGCAGAGGAGCGGGAGTCGGACAAGAGACCCAGTACTTC
TRBV9,NA,TRBJ1-1,NA,CASSVTTGFPTPTEAFF,TGTGCCAGCAGCGTAACTACAGGGTTTCCAACTCCAACTGAAGCTTTCTTT
TRBV9,NA,TRBJ2-1,NA,CASSVGDRNEQFF,TGTGCCAGCAGCGTGGGAGACAGGAATGAGCAGTTCTTC
TRBV27,NA,TRBJ1-5,TRBD1,CASMAGTGNQPQHF,TGTGCCAGCATGGCCGGGACAGGCAATCAGCCCCAGCATTTT
TRBV18,NA,TRBJ2-7,NA,CASSPSGGPYEQYF,TGTGCCAGCTCACCCTCAGGTGGTCCGTACGAGCAGTACTTC
TRBV5-1,NA,TRBJ1-5,NA,CASSLGQSNQPQHF,TGCGCCAGCAGCTTAGGACAGTCTAATCAGCCCCAGCATTTT
TRBV9,NA,TRBJ2-1,TRBD1,CASSVAGGTLDEQFF,TGTGCCAGCAGCGTAGCAGGGGGCACTTTGGATGAGCAGTTCTTC
TRBV28,NA,TRBJ1-2,TRBD1,CASSVQGPHGYTF,TGTGCCAGCAGTGTACAGGGGCCACATGGCTACACCTTC
TRBV28,NA,TRBJ1-2,TRBD1,CASRVTGGEGYTF,TGTGCCAGCAGGGTAACAGGGGGGGAAGGCTACACCTTC